Below, 26 T cell receptor beta chains from the same sample are listed, as sequenced in a study of tumor-infiltrating lymphocytes in primary liver carcinoma. A constant-region primer primed TCR beta cDNA synthesis from 500 to 550 ng of total RNA. Three rounds of nested multiplex PCR with slightly modified ARM-PCR produced TCR beta libraries. TRBV1-TRBV30 forward primers paired with a C-beta reverse primer were used in the first two PCR rounds, which ran roughly 10 cycles each. A single record per CDR3 protein comes from TCRdb applying MiXCR to the multiplex PCR reads. The table shows 250,000 to 400,000 distinct CDR3 sequences, with 65% occurring only once. The source of the blood RNA was unsorted whole blood, and germline DNA was extracted as well. Sample: peripheral blood. These receptors originate from a man aged 35 to 55 with primary liver carcinoma and hepatitis B virus infection.

In its sample, this clonotype was seen once. One end of the junction is discordant with germline, which a read error may explain. This chain connects TRBV29-1 to TRBJ2-1; D remains ambiguous. The length of the CDR3 is 10 residues. The germline V gene has CDR1 SQVTM and CDR2 ANQGSEA. The CDR3 region is CSVVYNGQFF. In nucleotides, the CDR3 is TGCAGCGTTGTTTACAATGGGCAGTTCTTC.

As for this clonotype: The junction differs from germline at one of its ends, possibly a read error. The chain employs TRBV29-1 and TRBJ2-2, with D perhaps TRBD2 (5 bases). The germline V gene encodes CDR1 SQVTM and CDR2 ANQGSEA. The CDR3 totals 16 residues. The CDR3 bases are TGCAGCGTTTTGGTGACTGGGGTGGGGAACACCTGGGAGCTGTTTTTC. Residues: CSVLVTGVGNTWELFF.

This clonotype occurred once. The CDR3 ends on some other residue instead of the conserved phenylalanine or tryptophan, so this is likely a read error. No DNA is shown, since the ends of the CDR3 on it are uncertain; the CDR3 is the one TCRdb lists. V usage is TRBV30 and J usage is TRBJ2-7; the table assigns TRBD1, which was not confirmed against the DNA. Inclusive of both ends, the CDR3 amounts to 12 amino acids. Germline V gene sequence: CDR1 GTSNPN, CDR2 SVGIG (reference sequence). The CDR3 region is CGWGPGNYEQYS.

Many counts were recorded for this clonotype. The gene calls are TRBV6-6 and TRBJ2-1; 7 nucleotides line up with TRBD2. The CDR3 contains 15 residues. The J segment lost 2 bases and the V segment lost 3 bases, leaving 4 bases of the junction unmatched. Germline V gives CDR1 MNHNY, CDR2 SVGAGI (reference sequence). CDR3 residues: CASSYGGSPYNEQFF. The CDR3 coding sequence is TGTGCCAGCAGTTATGGCGGGAGTCCCTACAATGAGCAGTTCTTC.

With respect to this clonotype: A much more abundant neighbour one base away suggests this may be a read error. The DNA for the CDR3 is TGTGCCAGCAGCCTACAATGGACAGATACGCGGTATTTT. It encodes CASSLQWTDTRYF. The rearrangement links TRBV5-5 to TRBJ2-3; D may be TRBD1 (6 bases). There are 13 residues in the CDR3. Germline CDR1 reads SGHKS; CDR2 reads YYEKEE (reference sequence).

In this sample, this clonotype turned up a few times. V is TRBV28 and J is TRBJ1-5, with D perhaps matching TRBD1 (6 bases). The CDR3 totals 12 residues. The germline V gene has CDR1 MDHEN and CDR2 SYDVKM. With 10 bases removed from V and 6 bases from J, the gap between germline ends came to 13 bases. The CDR3 here is CATNEGGQPQHF. The CDR3 bases are TGTGCCACCAATGAAGGGGGTCAGCCCCAGCATTTT.

This clonotype has at least ten counts. V gene TRBV29-1 combines with J gene TRBJ2-3; 7 positions match TRBD1. The CDR3 extends over 15 amino acids. Germline V gene data show CDR1 as SQVTM and CDR2 as ANQGSEA. Trimming at V came to 0 bases and at J to 3 bases, leaving 6 bases not matched to a gene. CDR3 in amino acids: CSVEDTDRATDTQYF. CDR3 coding DNA: TGCAGCGTTGAAGATACCGACAGGGCGACAGATACGCAGTATTTT.

A note on this clonotype: At one end, the junction sequence differs from germline, possibly due to a read error. The chain employs TRBV7-9 and TRBJ2-1, with no clear D. The CDR3 consists of 15 residues. The germline CDR1 and CDR2 sequences are SEHNR and FQNEAQ (reference sequence). CDR3 DNA sequence: TGTGTCAGCAGCCGGTCTCTAAACTCCTACAATGAGCAGTTCTTC. This encodes CVSSRSLNSYNEQFF.

The sample holds one count of this clonotype. It is likely a read error, because the conserved phenylalanine at the end of the CDR3 is missing. The genes are TRBV11-1 and TRBJ2-7; D is unresolved. From germline, CDR1 is SGHAT and CDR2 FQDESV (reference sequence). This CDR3 contains 13 residues. The chain's CDR3 is CANSLGSFYEQYY. The CDR3 DNA follows: TGTGCCAACAGCTTAGGCAGTTTCTACGAGCAGTACTAC.

To note about this clonotype: Since a much larger clone is just one base distant, this may be a read error. This sequence joins TRBV11-2 and TRBJ2-3; 7 nucleotides line up with TRBD1. Germline V gene sequence: CDR1 SGHAT, CDR2 FQNNGV. The CDR3 is made up of 16 amino acids. The CDR3 DNA is TGTGCCAGCAGCGATGGGATTTTAAGTGGGACAGATACGCGGTATTTT. It is translated as CASSDGILSGTDTRYF.

This clonotype was counted ten times or more. For the CDR3, the DNA is TGTGCCAGCAGCTCCCTCGTCTACAGCTCCTACAATGAGCAGTTCTTC. Its protein is CASSSLVYSSYNEQFF. V and J are TRBV11-1 and TRBJ2-1, with D unclear. V gave up 4 bases and J gave up 0 bases, with 13 bases separating them. The V gene's germline CDR1 is SGHAT and CDR2 FQDESV (reference sequence). There are 16 residues in the CDR3.

V is TRBV27 and J is TRBJ2-2; the D gene is possibly TRBD2 (5 bases). The V end lost 5 bases, the J end lost 4 bases, and 8 bases lay between the germline ends. Germline values: CDR1 MNHEY, CDR2 SMNVEV (reference sequence). The CDR3 length is 13 residues. The DNA for the CDR3 is TGTGCCAGCAGTCCGGGGAGCACCGGGGAGCTGTTTTTT. Its protein product is CASSPGSTGELFF.

The V gene is TRBV19, the J gene TRBJ2-2, with D unclear. With 6 bases removed from V and 1 base from J, the gap between germline ends came to 6 bases. CDR1 and CDR2 from the germline V gene are LNHDA and SQIVND (reference sequence). The CDR3 length is 13 residues. CDR3 amino acids: CASRRMNTGELFF. The DNA of the CDR3 is TGTGCCAGTAGGCGGATGAACACCGGGGAGCTGTTTTTT.

This clonotype has a count of ten or more. V usage is TRBV4-1 and J usage is TRBJ2-3; 7 positions agree with TRBD1. The germline CDR1 and CDR2 sequences are MGHRA and YSYEKL. CDR3 size: 15 residues. Unmatched junction bases numbered 4, after V lost 1 base and J lost 3 bases. The CDR3 here is CASSQGLQGTDTQYF. The CDR3 DNA reads TGCGCCAGCAGCCAAGGTCTACAGGGGACAGATACGCAGTATTTT.

As for this clonotype: A much larger clone lies one base from this, so it may be a read error. The genes are TRBV5-4 and TRBJ2-1; 8 nucleotides align to TRBD2. CDR3 length equals 16 residues. The germline gives CDR1 SGHNT, CDR2 YYREEE (reference sequence). The CDR3 protein is CASNLIGSGIDNEQFF. The CDR3 DNA is TGTGCCAGCAACTTGATTGGTAGCGGGATAGACAATGAGCAGTTCTTC.

This clonotype has a count of ten or more. The CDR3 DNA reads as TGTGCCAGCACTGGCGTCAATGAGCAGTTCTTC. Protein: CASTGVNEQFF. This chain connects TRBV28 to TRBJ2-1, with D unclear. Trimming removed 7 bases from V and 6 bases from J, with 7 bases in between. The CDR3 sequence is 11 residues long. Germline-derived CDR1 and CDR2 are MDHEN and SYDVKM.

The chain is built from TRBV5-1 and TRBJ2-5; TRBD1 matches at 7 bases. There are 16 residues in the CDR3. Per germline, CDR1 SGHRS and CDR2 YFSETQ. V lost 4 bases, J lost 4 bases, and 13 bases stayed unmatched. CDR3 in DNA: TGCGCCAGCAGCCCCGGTAATGACAGGGCAGCAGAGACCCAGTACTTC. Protein: CASSPGNDRAAETQYF. The full variable domain, in which reference TRBV5-1 and TRBJ2-5 provide the parts outside the CDR3, is KAGVTQTPRYLIKTRGQQVTLSCSPISGHRSVSWYQQTPGQGLQFLFEYFSETQRNKGNFPGRFSGRQFSNSRSEMNVSTLELGDSALYLCASSPGNDRAAETQYFGPGTRLLVL.

This clonotype has at least ten counts. The chain uses TRBV4-3 and TRBJ2-1; possible D gene TRBD1, 5 bases. This CDR3 is built from 16 residues. Germline V gene lookup returns CDR1 LGHNA and CDR2 YSLEER. V dropped 0 bases and J dropped 2 bases, with 11 bases sitting between them. The CDR3: CASSQDPGRPYNEQFF. The CDR3 DNA sequence: TGCGCCAGCAGCCAAGACCCAGGGCGACCCTACAATGAGCAGTTCTTC.

As concerns this clonotype: Sequence at one end of the junction differs from germline and may be a read error. The chain joins TRBV4-1 to TRBJ2-3, with no clear D. Germline V gene lookup returns CDR1 MGHRA and CDR2 YSYEKL. This CDR3 has 16 residues. The CDR3 region is CASSQADLMTYNEQFF. CDR3 DNA sequence: TGCGCCAGCAGCCAAGCTGACCTCATGACCTACAATGAGCAGTTCTTT.

Note on this clonotype: The junction does not match germline at one end; this may be a read error. This rearrangement joins TRBV11-2 to TRBJ1-6; D gene uncertain. In germline, CDR1 is SGHAT, CDR2 FQNNGV. There are 15 residues in the CDR3. The CDR3 coding sequence is TGTGCCAGCAGGGCCAACGAAGGTACTAATCCACCCCTCCACTTT. Translating gives CASRANEGTNPPLHF.

Remarks on this clonotype: One end of the junction does not line up with germline, which may come from a read error. The rearrangement joins TRBV12-3 or TRBV12-4 to TRBJ2-3; possible D gene TRBD1, 6 bases. The CDR3 runs 14 residues. The CDR3 is CSSSPGARPDTQYF. The CDR3 DNA follows: TGTTCCAGCAGTCCAGGGGCTAGACCAGATACGCAGTATTTT.

About this clonotype: This may be a read error: a much more frequent sequence differs by one nucleotide. The chain recombines TRBV5-6 with TRBJ2-5; TRBD2 aligns across 13 bases. The CDR3 is made up of 16 amino acids. Germline loops: CDR1 SGHDT, CDR2 YYEEEE. The CDR3 DNA reads as TGTGCCGGCAGCTGGGGACTAGCGGGGCCAGAAGAGACCCAGTACTTC. The encoded protein is CAGSWGLAGPEETQYF.

In the case of this clonotype: A clone one base away is much larger, so this may be a read error. Without the conserved terminal phenylalanine or tryptophan, this CDR3 likely stems from a read error. Because the CDR3's place on the DNA is in doubt, the DNA is left out and the CDR3 is given as listed by TCRdb. The chain carries TRBV29-1 and TRBJ2-1; no check of the table's D call, TRBD1, against the DNA was made. The CDR3 is 11 amino acids in total, end residues counted. From germline, CDR1 is SQVTM and CDR2 ANQGSEA. CDR3 protein: CSVDLGGTIFI.

Notes on this clonotype: At one end the junction does not follow the germline gene, possibly because of a read error. The chain has TRBV11-2 and TRBJ2-2; no clear D. The germline CDR1 and CDR2 sequences are SGHAT and FQNNGV. The CDR3 contains 16 residues. The CDR3 DNA reads TGTGTCAGCAGCTTATTCCCAGTCGGTTGGGTCGGGGAGCTGTTTTTT. Protein: CVSSLFPVGWVGELFF.

Note on this clonotype: A much more abundant neighbour one base away suggests this may be a read error. This CDR3 is missing its conserved last phenylalanine or tryptophan, likely due to a read error. V usage is TRBV6-6 and J usage is TRBJ2-1; D unclear. The V gene lost 7 bases and the J gene lost 9 bases, with 19 bases spanning the gap. Germline loops: CDR1 MNHNY, CDR2 SVGAGI (reference sequence). There are 14 residues in the CDR3. The CDR3 region has the DNA TGTGCCAGCACCCGGGTTACGAAGGGTGGTGAGCAGTTCTTG. Protein product: CASTRVTKGGEQFL.

As concerns this clonotype: As the CDR3 is not closed by the conserved phenylalanine or tryptophan, this likely results from a read error. This chain links TRBV11-1 with TRBJ2-1, with TRBD2 as a possible D gene (5 bases). The CDR3 consists of 16 residues. Trimming removed 5 bases from V and 10 bases from J, with 24 bases in between. Germline CDR1 is SGHAT and CDR2 is FQDESV (reference sequence). The CDR3 nucleotides read TGTGCCAGCAGCGCCTTTCGAGGGAAGGACCTTTGGGAGCAGTTCCTC. Its translation is CASSAFRGKDLWEQFL.